Reported below is one T cell receptor beta chain. Its matching antigen is unknown. This sample was included in a study of vaccination and CD4 T cells after COVID-19. Cultured CD4+ T cell DNA underwent sequencing with the Oncomine TCR Beta short-read assay. In TCRdb, the PCR reads were re-called with MiXCR into one record per CDR3 protein. Of fewer than 6,500 distinct CDR3 sequences detected, 34% appear once; the ten largest clones hold 28%. Regarding treatment: 10-day PBMC culture with coronavirus spike peptide pools or control peptides (ViraFEST assay). The unexposed donor's CD4+ T cells were collected before the COVID-19 pandemic (2011-2018). Germline CDR1 and CDR2: SGHTA and FQGNSA. The V and J ends lost 5 bases and 2 bases respectively, with 10 bases between them. The CDR3 has 15 amino acids.

The specimen was CD4+ T cells from blood, cultured in vitro. J is TRBJ2-6 and V is TRBV7-2, with TRBD1 as a possible D gene (5 bases). The clonotype was recovered from a human donor in good health. The DNA for the CDR3 is TGTGCCAGCAGCCCCGCCAGGGCTGGGGCCAACGTCCTGACTTTC. This encodes CASSPARAGANVLTF.